This T cell receptor beta chain came from a study of vaccination and CD4 T cells after COVID-19 (dated by TCRdb to the early 2020s). About the investigation overall: Convalescent patients had a positive SARS-CoV-2 result on nasal swab PCR, and of these patients, some ten had mild disease and one had severe disease. Post-COVID blood samples were collected from convalescent patients a median of around 100 days after diagnosis, with a range of about 35 to 180 days. Participants got two doses of the Pfizer-BioNTech BNT162b2 vaccine (n=8) or two doses of the Moderna mRNA-1273 vaccine (n=2). In control cultures, a CEFX viral epitope pool was used as positive control, an HIV-1 Nef peptide pool was used as negative control, or no peptide was added. In under 13 COVID-19 convalescent patients and 4 infection-naive healthy vaccine recipients, researchers compared the spike-specific CD4+ TCR repertoire from before mRNA vaccination with the repertoire from after. For stimulating the cultures, overlapping spike peptide pools were used, derived from SARS-CoV-2 as well as from the common cold coronaviruses HCoV-NL63, HCoV-OC43 and HCoV-229E. The convalescent cohort included six males and four females, with two Hispanic individuals, seven Caucasians, two Asians and one multiracial person. Post-vaccine blood samples were collected a median of about 66 days after the second vaccine dose, ranging from roughly 12 to 250 days.

Libraries were built with PCR. DNA from cultured CD4+ T cells was subjected to TCR sequencing with the Oncomine TCR Beta short-read assay at the Johns Hopkins FTIC core. The QIAamp micro DNA kit was used to extract genomic DNA from the cultured CD4+ T cells. Oncomine TCR Beta libraries from cultured CD4+ T cells were pooled with unique dual indexes and sequenced on an Illumina iSeq 100. The paper's processing steps were these. Non-productive sequences were removed, and CDR3s not starting with C, not ending with F or W, or shorter than 7 amino acids were discarded. Antigen-specific clonotypes were identified using the MANAFEST web application through comparison of peptide-stimulated wells with reference and other culture wells. For a clone to be called positive, the clone needed an FDR below 0.05, an odds ratio above 5, and a productive frequency above 0.1% in at least two of three replicate wells. Clonotypes that were significantly expanded in both SARS-CoV-2 spike wells and at least one common cold coronavirus spike condition were defined as cross-reactive. Using R version 3.6.1, CDR3 homology was evaluated through Levenshtein distances (stringdist) along with unrooted phylogenetic trees (ape). TCRdb trimmed public reads at Q25 via fastp, called clones via MiXCR and kept in-frame beta chains. Entries that share a CDR3 protein sequence are merged under the most common genes and DNA. None of the V and J calls come from the authors' own analysis; TCRdb made them. This sample gives 8,000 or so distinct CDR3 sequences in total; 20% to 25% of them show up just once. Around a fifth of the sample rests with the top ten.

The full study reports these points: Among the post-vaccine SARS-CoV-2-reactive clones in convalescent patients, a median around 90% showed up only after vaccination, which suggests vaccine-specific priming. The median count of SARS-CoV-2-reactive clonotypes went up from approximately 20 after infection to 30 to 40 after vaccination, although the change was not significant. Of the vaccine-specific clones found in convalescent patients, nearly all (304 of 307) were mono-reactive for SARS-CoV-2 spike instead of being cross-reactive with common cold coronaviruses. The number of convalescent patients in the study was relatively small, and the study did not examine early timepoints following natural infection.

Remarks on this clonotype: What this receptor recognizes is not known. There are no base qualities to consult, and no much larger clone falls within one base.

Germline trimming: 4 bases from V, 5 bases from J; junction bases outside gene matches: 9. CDR1 and CDR2, per the germline V gene (reference sequence), are SGHNT and YYREEE. There are 15 amino acids in the CDR3, from cysteine to phenylalanine inclusive. CDR3 DNA only is kept here, 45 bases in frame from base 1. The treatment or condition label of this sample denotes: approximately 9-day PBMC culture with coronavirus spike peptide pools or control peptides (ViraFEST assay). The study used the ViraFEST assay, which expanded antigen-specific T cells with peptide pools and then identified expanded clonotypes by TCR sequencing. The convalescent patients' positive SARS-CoV-2 PCR tests fell between March and December 2020, which was before the Alpha, Beta and Delta variants emerged in the United States. Each well held millions of PBMCs cultured in IMDM containing roughly 5% human AB serum and approximately 9.8 IU/ml IL-2, with about 10 ug/ml peptide pools added. Half of the culture medium was replaced with fresh IL-2-containing medium on days 3 and 7. After 10 days of culture, CD4+ T cells were isolated by negative selection with the EasySep CD4+ T cell isolation kit. Ficoll-Paque Plus gradient centrifugation was used to isolate PBMCs from whole blood, and the isolated PBMCs were then either used fresh or cryopreserved at -140C. Each culture condition was generally run in triplicate wells.

The sequence is built from TRBV5-4 and TRBJ1-5; TRBD1 lines up with 7 middle nucleotides. The receptor was isolated from a human donor who had recovered from COVID-19. The sample here was CD4+ T cells from blood, cultured in vitro, taken after SARS-CoV-2 vaccination. Here the CDR3 is given as CASSQDGQADQPQHF. The DNA reads as follows: TGTGCCAGCAGCCAAGATGGACAGGCGGATCAGCCCCAGCATTTT. The full variable domain, completed from the reference TRBV5-4 and TRBJ1-5 proteins outside the CDR3, reads ETGVTQSPTHLIKTRGQQVTLRCSSQSGHNTVSWYQQALGQGPQFIFQYYREEENGRGNFPPRFSGLQFPNYSSELNVNALELDDSALYLCASSQDGQADQPQHFGDGTRLSIL.